This TCR beta chain came from a study of identical twins. A single record per CDR3 protein comes from TCRdb applying MiXCR to the 5' RACE reads. Here the sample spans approximately 890,000 distinct CDR3 sequences, roughly an eighth being singletons. The V gene lost 8 bases and the J gene lost 0 bases, with 7 bases spanning the gap. The CDR3 runs to 13 residues. Germline V gives CDR1 KGHDR, CDR2 SFDVKD. The count of this clonotype is one. These same data were also listed under a study on yellow fever vaccine responses in identical twins. Turning to that study: Twin vaccine T cell responses reportedly seemed partly convergent, partly personalized.

This sequence was found in a woman younger than 30 in good health. The sequenced material came from PBMCs. The chain uses TRBV24-1 and TRBJ2-1; D is unclear. CDR3 sequence: CATKDRSYNEQFF. DNA of the CDR3: TGTGCCACCAAAGACCGCTCCTACAATGAGCAGTTCTTC.